These 29 T cell receptor beta chains share one sample of origin, sequenced in a study of long-term antiretroviral therapy in people with HIV. Run at survey level, the immunoSEQ assay was version v3.0. Generated by immunoSEQ multiplex PCR, the TCRdb table keeps only in-frame clones and is missing some. The sample yields around 27,000 clones, approximately 80% seen once. The starting material was unsorted PBMCs, obtained 1.1 years before starting antiretroviral therapy. These receptors were taken from a woman in her twenties or thirties with HIV.

The chain recombines TRBV6-1 with TRBJ2-2; D ambiguous. The CDR3 has 17 amino acids. Trimming left V 4 bases short and J 2 bases short, with 17 bases between. CDR1 is MNHNS and CDR2 is SASEGT in the germline V gene. The CDR3 is CASSGDFGFHNTGELFF. The CDR3 nucleotides read TGTGCCAGCAGTGGGGATTTTGGTTTTCATAACACCGGGGAGCTGTTTTTT.

The CDR3 sequence: CASRPEVYASTDTQYF. CDR3 nucleotide sequence: TGTGCCAGTAGGCCGGAAGTCTACGCTAGCACAGATACGCAGTATTTT. The chain has TRBV19 and TRBJ2-3; no reliable D call. Germline CDR1 is LNHDA and CDR2 is SQIVND (reference sequence). The CDR3 is made up of 16 amino acids. Trimming removed 6 bases from V and 0 bases from J, with 16 bases in between. The variable domain in full, completed from reference TRBV19 and TRBJ2-3, reads DGGITQSPKYLFRKEGQNVTLSCEQNLNHDAMYWYRQDPGQGLRLIYYSQIVNDFQKGDIAEGYSVSREKKESFPLTVTSAQKNPTAFYLCASRPEVYASTDTQYFGPGTRLTVL.

This clone came up a few times. This chain joins TRBV9 and TRBJ1-2, with D possibly being TRBD1 (5 bases). The CDR3 extends over 14 amino acids. V shed 2 bases and J shed 3 bases, with 11 bases lying between them. The germline V gene has CDR1 SGDLS and CDR2 YYNGEE. The DNA of the CDR3 is TGTGCCAGCAGCGTTGGAGGGGACGACTATGGCTACACCTTC. Translating gives CASSVGGDDYGYTF.

V is TRBV30 and J is TRBJ1-3; D gene uncertain. Germline lookup yields CDR1 GTSNPN and CDR2 SVGIG (reference sequence). The ends were cut back, 3 bases at V and 4 bases at J, with 19 bases in the middle. CDR3 size: 16 residues. CDR3 residues: CAWSEEPSPGGNTIYF. The CDR3, as DNA: TGTGCCTGGAGCGAGGAGCCGTCTCCGGGGGGAAACACCATATATTTT.

This clone was detected once. The V and J genes are TRBV10-3 and TRBJ2-3; D is perhaps TRBD1 or TRBD2 (6 bases each). V was shortened by 0 bases and J by 5 bases, with 18 bases between the two germline ends. The CDR3 sequence is 17 residues long. Germline V lookup: CDR1 ENHRY, CDR2 SYGVKD. The CDR3 DNA follows: TGTGCCATCAGTGAGTCGATCCCGGGGGCGAAAGTAGATACGCAGTATTTT. It translates to CAISESIPGAKVDTQYF.

This chain links TRBV11-2 with TRBJ1-1; 8 bases match TRBD1. Germline loops: CDR1 SGHAT, CDR2 FQNNGV. J lost 3 bases, V lost 5 bases, and 5 bases had no gene match. CDR3 size: 14 residues. CDR3 residues: CASSLRTGYTEAFF. The CDR3 DNA reads as TGTGCCAGCAGCCTCCGGACAGGGTACACTGAAGCTTTCTTT.

The J gene is TRBJ1-5, the V gene TRBV2; D is undetermined. The CDR3 is made up of 17 amino acids. Trimming pared 10 bases from V and 0 bases from J, leaving 22 bases between. Germline-derived CDR1 and CDR2 are SNHLY and FYNNEI. CDR3 sequence reads: CAKPTDSAEHSNQPQHF. The CDR3 DNA follows: TGTGCCAAACCTACCGATTCGGCAGAACATAGCAATCAGCCCCAGCATTTT.

The chain uses TRBV7-3 and TRBJ2-3; D gene uncertain. The CDR3 runs to 14 residues. Trimming removed 5 bases from V and 2 bases from J, with 11 bases in between. The germline gives CDR1 SGHTA, CDR2 FQGTGA. CDR3 loop: CASSRRSYTDTQYF. CDR3 DNA sequence: TGTGCCAGCAGCCGCCGTTCGTACACAGATACGCAGTATTTT.

This clone was seen once. The rearrangement joins TRBV29-1 to TRBJ2-5, with D maybe TRBD2 (6 bases). V was pared by 5 bases and J by 3 bases, with 10 bases between. The CDR3 sequence is 12 residues long. Germline CDR1 and CDR2: SQVTM and ANQGSEA. The CDR3 bases are TGCAGCGTTCAGGAGGGCAAAGAGACCCAGTACTTC. It specifies CSVQEGKETQYF. Full variable domain (outside the CDR3, taken from reference TRBV29-1 and TRBJ2-5): SAVISQKPSRDICQRGTSLTIQCQVDSQVTMMFWYRQQPGQSLTLIATANQGSEATYESGFVIDKFPISRPNLTFSTLTVSNMSPEDSSIYLCSVQEGKETQYFGPGTRLLVL.

This chain uses TRBV5-1 with TRBJ2-1; 10 nucleotides align to TRBD2. The CDR3 extends over 15 amino acids. Germline CDR1 is SGHRS and CDR2 is YFSETQ. V dropped 4 bases and J dropped 6; count of bases not matched to a gene: 7. CDR3 loop: CASSLETSGFNEQFF. Here the CDR3 DNA reads TGCGCCAGCAGCCTCGAGACTAGCGGGTTCAATGAGCAGTTCTTC.

The chain combines TRBV5-8 with TRBJ2-5; 8 bases align to TRBD1. V trimming: 2 bases; J trimming: 5 bases; junction bases outside the gene matches: 5. The CDR3 loop spans 14 amino acids. The germline V gene has CDR1 SGHTS and CDR2 YDEGEE. The CDR3 nucleotides are TGTGCCAGCAGCTTTATGACAGGGGACGAGACCCAGTACTTC. Its protein is CASSFMTGDETQYF.

The genes are TRBV4-1 and TRBJ2-7, with D perhaps matching TRBD1 (8 bases). CDR3 length: 15 amino acids. Germline CDR1 and CDR2: MGHRA and YSYEKL. The V end was cut by 1 base, the J end by 2 bases, with 12 bases between. The CDR3 here is CASSQGTGRAYEQYV. DNA for the CDR3: TGCGCCAGCAGCCAAGGGACAGGGAGGGCCTACGAGCAGTACGTC.

The chain couples TRBV6-1 to TRBJ2-1; 8 bases agree with TRBD1. Germline V CDR1 and CDR2: MNHNS, SASEGT. The CDR3 covers 15 residues. V trimming: 6 bases; J trimming: 6 bases; junction bases outside the gene matches: 10. CDR3 region: CASSDQGAVRNEQFF. CDR3 in DNA: TGTGCCAGCAGCGACCAGGGGGCAGTCCGCAATGAGCAGTTCTTC.

V usage is TRBV6-4 and J usage is TRBJ1-2; 7 bases are shared with TRBD1. The CDR3 loop spans 12 amino acids. The V and J ends lost 11 bases and 7 bases, in that order; junction bases with no gene match: 10. CDR1 MRHNA and CDR2 SNTAGT come from the germline V gene. CDR3 protein: CAGSGTGVGYTF. The DNA for the CDR3 is TGTGCCGGTTCCGGTACAGGGGTTGGCTACACCTTC.

This chain uses TRBV6-5 with TRBJ1-2, with 9 bases matching TRBD1. Germline V gene lookup returns CDR1 MNHEY and CDR2 SVGAGI. J was trimmed by 0 bases and V by 2 bases; bases with no gene match: 1. The CDR3 has 15 residues. CDR3 sequence reads: CASSYRDRANYGYTF. In nucleotides, the CDR3 is TGTGCCAGCAGTTACCGGGACAGGGCTAACTATGGCTACACCTTC.

The chain joins TRBV27 to TRBJ1-1; no reliable D call. Germline-derived CDR1 and CDR2 are MNHEY and SMNVEV (reference sequence). V was trimmed by 3 bases and J by 3 bases, leaving 8 bases between them. The CDR3 has 13 residues. CDR3 region: CASSFGGDTEAFF. For the CDR3, the DNA is TGTGCCAGCAGTTTCGGTGGGGACACTGAAGCTTTCTTT.

The V and J genes are TRBV7-6 and TRBJ2-5, with 10 bases that match TRBD1. Trimming cost V 5 bases and J 5 bases; bases outside gene matches: 8. The germline CDR1 and CDR2 sequences are SGHVS and FNYEAQ. CDR3 length: 15 amino acids. The CDR3 protein is CASSPTRTGGETQYF. CDR3 bases: TGTGCCAGCAGCCCCACACGGACAGGGGGGGAGACCCAGTACTTC.

CDR3 residues: CASRELQGWGNQPQHF. For the CDR3, the DNA is TGTGCCAGCAGGGAGCTACAGGGATGGGGCAATCAGCCCCAGCATTTT. V and J are TRBV27 and TRBJ1-5; possibly TRBD1 for D (6 bases). CDR1 is MNHEY, CDR2 SMNVEV, per germline (reference sequence). The V end lost 6 bases, the J end lost 2 bases, and 17 bases lay between the germline ends. This CDR3 contains 16 residues.

The chain carries TRBV6-1 and TRBJ1-5; D is undetermined. The CDR3 covers 15 residues. V was clipped by 8 bases and J by 4 bases, with 18 bases between them. Germline assignment: CDR1 MNHNS and CDR2 SASEGT. The DNA of the CDR3 is TGTGCCAGCGGGAGACGCTTAGAGGAGAATCAGCCCCAGCATTTT. Its protein product is CASGRRLEENQPQHF.

The chain carries TRBV5-1 and TRBJ1-1, with TRBD1 as a possible D gene (5 bases). There are 14 residues in the CDR3. Germline CDR1 reads SGHRS; CDR2 reads YFSETQ. V dropped 0 bases and J dropped 5 bases, with 11 bases sitting between them. This CDR3 is CASSLVGEGTEAFF. DNA for the CDR3: TGCGCCAGCAGCTTGGTGGGGGAGGGGACTGAAGCTTTCTTT.

This clone was detected once. J is TRBJ2-7 and V is TRBV5-1; possibly TRBD1 for D (6 bases). V gave up 4 bases and J gave up 6 bases, with 11 bases separating them. CDR3 length: 12 residues. Germline CDR1 SGHRS, CDR2 YFSETQ. The CDR3 DNA reads as TGCGCCAGCAGCCGGGGACAACTCGAGCAGTACTTC. Its protein is CASSRGQLEQYF.

The CDR3 DNA reads TGTGCCATCAGGGCTTCGAGCGGGGGGGCCAATGAGCAGTTCTTC. Its translation: CAIRASSGGANEQFF. V is TRBV10-3 and J is TRBJ2-1; the match to TRBD2 covers 10 bases. This CDR3 has 15 residues. From germline, CDR1 is ENHRY and CDR2 SYGVKD. V lost 6 bases and J lost 6; bases outside the gene matches: 8.

This clone has more than one count but fewer than ten. The CDR3 is CASSFSGEGYTF. CDR3 DNA: TGCGCCAGCAGCTTCTCCGGGGAAGGCTACACCTTC. This chain connects TRBV5-1 to TRBJ1-2; D is unclear. This CDR3 contains 12 residues. CDR1 is SGHRS, CDR2 YFSETQ, per germline. V was trimmed by 2 bases and J by 8 bases, leaving 10 bases between them.

This clone has just a few counts. V usage is TRBV2 and J usage is TRBJ1-6, with D perhaps TRBD1 (5 bases). Looked up from germline, CDR1 is SNHLY and CDR2 is FYNNEI. The CDR3 length is 17 residues. V was shortened by 4 bases and J by 0 bases, with 13 bases between the two germline ends. The CDR3 sequence: CASSVVAGSSYNSPLHF. The CDR3 DNA is TGTGCCAGCAGTGTGGTGGCAGGGAGCTCCTATAATTCACCCCTCCACTTT.

The V gene is TRBV7-9, the J gene TRBJ2-2; D not certain. The CDR3 is made up of 12 amino acids. Germline loops: CDR1 SEHNR, CDR2 FQNEAQ (reference sequence). With 8 bases removed from V and 1 base from J, the gap between germline ends came to 5 bases. The CDR3 protein is CASLLNTGELFF. In nucleotides, the CDR3 is TGTGCCAGCCTTTTGAACACCGGGGAGCTGTTTTTT.

The rearrangement uses TRBV7-6 and TRBJ2-5; D might be TRBD2 (6 bases). V was cut by 1 base and J by 4 bases, with 10 bases left in between. The CDR3 runs to 14 residues. Germline V CDR1 and CDR2: SGHVS, FNYEAQ. CDR3 sequence (DNA): TGTGCCAGCAGCTTAGGTTCTAGCGCAGAGACCCAGTACTTC. Protein product: CASSLGSSAETQYF.

The chain carries TRBV4-1 and TRBJ1-2; D unresolved. The V end was cut by 4 bases, the J end by 0 bases, with 15 bases between. In germline, CDR1 is MGHRA, CDR2 YSYEKL. The CDR3 has 16 residues. The CDR3, as DNA: TGCGCCAGCAGCCTTAGACCGGACCTATCTAACTATGGCTACACCTTC. Residues: CASSLRPDLSNYGYTF.

This clone was recorded only once. CDR3 sequence (DNA): TGTGCCAGCAGTGACAGAGAGAAGGCTGGAAACACCATATATTTT. This encodes CASSDREKAGNTIYF. The chain combines TRBV25-1 with TRBJ1-3, with D unclear. The CDR3 is 15 residues long. V gave up 3 bases and J gave up 2 bases, with 11 bases separating them. CDR1 MGHDK and CDR2 SYGVNS come from the germline V gene.

V and J are TRBV5-1 and TRBJ1-5; no firm D call. Trimming left V 0 bases short and J 3 bases short, with 13 bases between. Germline lookup yields CDR1 SGHRS and CDR2 YFSETQ. The CDR3 is 16 amino acids. Here the CDR3 DNA reads TGCGCCAGCAGCTTGGGTGGGGTCGGGCACAATCAGCCCCAGCATTTT. Encoded protein: CASSLGGVGHNQPQHF.